These 5 T cell receptor beta chains were all obtained from the same sample, sequenced in a study of CD8+CD57+ T cells in acquired aplastic anemia. Both TCR beta VDJ combination and CDR3 sequence profiling were carried out. Genomic DNA was the template for this profiling. TCRdb ran MiXCR on the reads and lists one entry per CDR3 protein. The sample lists just over 450,000 distinct CDR3 sequences; under 40% were seen once. An expansion of CD8+CD57+ cells by flow cytometry had been shown in patients chosen for sequencing. Sequencing was done on a sample of sorted CD4+, CD8+, or CD8+CD57+ T cells (not recorded which) from PBMCs. The receptors were sampled from a human donor with aplastic anemia.

Of note for this clonotype: Since a much larger clone is just one base distant, this may be a read error. This chain joins TRBV7-3 and TRBJ1-1; no definite D call. V was clipped by 3 bases and J by 0 bases, with 11 bases between them. Germline CDR1 SGHTA, CDR2 FQGTGA. The CDR3 length is 15 residues. The CDR3 sequence is CASSFGPALNTEAFF. In nucleotides, the CDR3 is TGTGCCAGCAGCTTCGGTCCTGCCCTGAACACTGAAGCTTTCTTT. Drawing the rest from reference TRBV7-3 and TRBJ1-1, the complete variable domain is GAGVSQTPSNKVTEKGKYVELRCDPISGHTALYWYRQSLGQGPEFLIYFQGTGAADDSGLPNDRFFAVRPEGSVSTLKIQRTERGDSAVYLCASSFGPALNTEAFFGQGTRLTVV.

In its sample, this clonotype was seen many times. The V call is TRBV2, the J call TRBJ1-6, with D maybe TRBD1 (5 bases). The germline V gene encodes CDR1 SNHLY and CDR2 FYNNEI. The CDR3 sequence is 13 residues long. V was shortened by 4 bases and J by 7 bases, with 8 bases between the two germline ends. CDR3 protein: CASSGGRNSPLHF. The CDR3 bases are TGTGCCAGCAGTGGGGGGAGAAATTCACCCCTCCACTTT.

This clonotype was detected ten times or more. The chain joins TRBV29-1 to TRBJ2-7; unclear D gene. V dropped 1 base and J dropped 6 bases, with 10 bases sitting between them. The CDR3 totals 12 residues. Germline V gene data show CDR1 as SQVTM and CDR2 as ANQGSEA. The CDR3, as DNA: TGCAGCGTTGAAGTGGGTGCGTCCGAGCAGTACTTC. Translating it yields CSVEVGASEQYF.

This clonotype was detected many times. The chain uses TRBV20-1 and TRBJ1-5; D call uncertain. V lost 2 bases and J lost 4, with 15 bases in between. CDR1 is DFQATT, CDR2 SNEGSKA, per germline (reference sequence). The CDR3 extends over 15 amino acids. The CDR3: CSARPAVVDNQPQHF. CDR3 bases: TGCAGTGCTAGACCAGCGGTAGTCGATAATCAGCCCCAGCATTTT.

Notes on this clonotype: The CDR3 does not end in the conserved phenylalanine or tryptophan, so this is likely a read error. V gene TRBV11-2 combines with J gene TRBJ2-1; 8 nucleotides align to TRBD2. The germline CDR1 and CDR2 sequences are SGHAT and FQNNGV. CDR3 length: 15 residues. V lost 3 bases and J lost 7; bases outside the gene matches: 8. CDR3 sequence (DNA): TGTGCCAGCAGCTTCTATCCCGGGACTAGTAATGAGCAGTTCTCC. This gives the protein CASSFYPGTSNEQFS.